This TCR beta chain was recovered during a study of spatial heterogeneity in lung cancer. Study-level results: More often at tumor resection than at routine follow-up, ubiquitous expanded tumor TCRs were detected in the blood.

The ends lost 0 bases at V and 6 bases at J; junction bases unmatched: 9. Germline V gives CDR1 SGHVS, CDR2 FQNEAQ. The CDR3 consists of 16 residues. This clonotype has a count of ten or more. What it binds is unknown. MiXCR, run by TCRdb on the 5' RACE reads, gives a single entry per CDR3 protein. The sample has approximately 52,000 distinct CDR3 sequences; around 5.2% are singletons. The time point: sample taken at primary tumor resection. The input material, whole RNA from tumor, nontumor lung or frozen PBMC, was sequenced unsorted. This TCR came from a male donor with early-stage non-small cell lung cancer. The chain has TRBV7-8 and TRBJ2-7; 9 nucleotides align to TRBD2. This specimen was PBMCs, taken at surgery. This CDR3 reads CASSLAYRLAGSEQYF. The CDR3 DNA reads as TGTGCCAGCAGCTTAGCGTATCGTCTAGCGGGAAGCGAGCAGTACTTC.